Listed below are T cell receptor beta chains from one sample, sequenced in a study of shared clonotypes between healthy human individuals. Assay: immunoSEQ multiplex PCR; the TCRdb copy retains only in-frame clones and omits some. The data show over a million clones, with around 75% seen just once and roughly 1.5% held by the top ten. Sequenced input: memory CD4+ T cells sorted from blood. The receptors stem from a man aged 18 to 30 in good health. CDR3s leave out the opening cysteine and the closing phenylalanine or tryptophan. The order of the fields is J gene, V gene, CDR3 protein.

j_call: TRBJ1-2
v_call: TRBV12-5
cdr3_aa: ASGPTGTNYGYT

j_call: TRBJ2-2
v_call: TRBV2
cdr3_aa: ASSDQRGAGELF

j_call: TRBJ2-7
v_call: TRBV21-1
cdr3_aa: ASSKKGWAGESSYEQY

j_call: TRBJ1-5
v_call: TRBV2
cdr3_aa: ASSEDRSNQPQH

j_call: TRBJ1-1
v_call: TRBV6-6
cdr3_aa: ASSTQERDTEAF

j_call: TRBJ1-4
v_call: TRBV2
cdr3_aa: ASSAGRTEEKLF

j_call: TRBJ2-7
v_call: TRBV19
cdr3_aa: ASSIGDRAYEQY

j_call: TRBJ1-6
v_call: TRBV10-1
cdr3_aa: ASSAGVYSPLH

j_call: TRBJ1-5
v_call: TRBV2
cdr3_aa: ASGGDNQPQH

j_call: TRBJ2-1
v_call: TRBV5-1
cdr3_aa: ASSLEGRGNEQF

j_call: TRBJ2-3
v_call: TRBV19
cdr3_aa: ASSIFDDTQY

j_call: TRBJ1-3
v_call: TRBV6-5
cdr3_aa: ASRPSGTGNTIY

j_call: TRBJ1-5
v_call: TRBV2
cdr3_aa: ASKQGDLGNQPQH

j_call: TRBJ2-7
v_call: TRBV18
cdr3_aa: ASSPLGAEQY

j_call: TRBJ1-4
v_call: TRBV25-1
cdr3_aa: ASGPRGTNEKLF

j_call: TRBJ2-5
v_call: TRBV11-3
cdr3_aa: ASSLGGKGGETQY

j_call: TRBJ2-5
v_call: TRBV9
cdr3_aa: ASTRGRQGTQY

j_call: TRBJ1-2
v_call: TRBV10-3
cdr3_aa: AISETTGQGGYGYT

j_call: TRBJ1-1
v_call: TRBV7-2
cdr3_aa: ASSLGLLNTEAF

j_call: TRBJ1-5
v_call: TRBV5-1
cdr3_aa: ASSLGGFSNQPQH

j_call: TRBJ2-2
v_call: TRBV5-5
cdr3_aa: ASSLGSANTGELF

j_call: TRBJ2-1
v_call: TRBV5-1
cdr3_aa: ASKSREGLSHEQF

j_call: TRBJ2-1
v_call: TRBV7-8
cdr3_aa: ASSLAAGGGTYNEQF

j_call: TRBJ1-5
v_call: TRBV7-8
cdr3_aa: ASSLQGQGINQPQH

j_call: TRBJ2-3
v_call: TRBV6-1
cdr3_aa: AVIAAGRTDTQY

j_call: TRBJ2-3
v_call: TRBV19
cdr3_aa: ASRNNGLAADTDTQY

j_call: TRBJ2-7
v_call: TRBV18
cdr3_aa: ASSPFTGVEQY

j_call: TRBJ1-5
v_call: TRBV30
cdr3_aa: AWSRQGGEPQH

j_call: TRBJ1-4
v_call: TRBV9
cdr3_aa: ASSVGSGGIEKLF

j_call: TRBJ2-7
v_call: TRBV29-1
cdr3_aa: SVADGTYEQY

j_call: TRBJ2-1
v_call: TRBV25-1
cdr3_aa: ASSEYGTEQF

j_call: TRBJ2-1
v_call: TRBV28
cdr3_aa: ASSPTILGEQF

j_call: TRBJ1-2
v_call: TRBV14
cdr3_aa: ASSQGLFPGGYT

j_call: TRBJ2-5
v_call: TRBV27
cdr3_aa: ASSFERGETQY

j_call: TRBJ2-6
v_call: TRBV5-1
cdr3_aa: ASSLGTGSGANVLT

j_call: TRBJ1-5
v_call: TRBV27
cdr3_aa: ASSRQGSQPQH

j_call: TRBJ2-7
v_call: TRBV5-4
cdr3_aa: ASSNPPYEQY

j_call: TRBJ2-7
v_call: TRBV6-6
cdr3_aa: ASSSTGSEQY

j_call: TRBJ2-1
v_call: TRBV5-8
cdr3_aa: ASSSNLALRRNEQF

j_call: TRBJ2-3
v_call: TRBV25-1
cdr3_aa: ASSSTDTQY

j_call: TRBJ2-3
v_call: TRBV5-1
cdr3_aa: ASSTKLTDTQY

j_call: TRBJ1-6
v_call: TRBV2
cdr3_aa: ASSGEGGLYNSPLH

j_call: TRBJ2-1
v_call: TRBV7-3
cdr3_aa: ASSLNGQGGNEQF

j_call: TRBJ2-5
v_call: TRBV7-9
cdr3_aa: ASSSSRGKETQY

j_call: TRBJ2-5
v_call: TRBV2
cdr3_aa: ASSLTSGGETQY

j_call: TRBJ2-1
v_call: TRBV7-2
cdr3_aa: ASSLDRGAYNEQF

j_call: TRBJ2-7
v_call: TRBV27
cdr3_aa: ASKRDRAAYEQY

j_call: TRBJ1-4
v_call: TRBV7-2
cdr3_aa: ASSLQGWGEKLF

j_call: TRBJ1-2
v_call: TRBV4-3
cdr3_aa: ASSQETGNYGYT

j_call: TRBJ2-5
v_call: TRBV27
cdr3_aa: ASSFWGARRETQY

j_call: TRBJ1-4
v_call: TRBV5-1
cdr3_aa: ASKQGDEKLF

j_call: TRBJ2-3
v_call: TRBV9
cdr3_aa: ASSVGGQSTDTQY

j_call: TRBJ2-1
v_call: TRBV5-1
cdr3_aa: ASSSYRSSYNEQF

j_call: TRBJ2-1
v_call: TRBV30
cdr3_aa: AWSPDGQRGRIEQF

j_call: TRBJ2-7
v_call: TRBV19
cdr3_aa: ASSPGGSYEQY

j_call: TRBJ1-6
v_call: TRBV14
cdr3_aa: ASSQKLSGRSPLH

j_call: TRBJ2-3
v_call: TRBV10-3
cdr3_aa: AISEGVPDTQY